Listed below are T cell receptor beta chains from one sample, sequenced in a study of T-cell reconstitution after alpha-beta-depleted transplantation in children. TCRdb ran MiXCR on the PCR reads and lists one entry per CDR3 protein. The sample consists of more than 300,000 distinct CDR3 sequences, around 15% of them appearing once. Sample: PBMCs, mostly from graft donor cells, taken 360 days after TCRalphabeta/CD19-depleted stem cell transplant. The receptors originated from a male patient between 2 and 10 years old who had a stem cell transplant for acute lymphoblastic leukemia, so the T cells may come from the graft donor. Both conserved end residues are trimmed from each CDR3. The order of the fields is V gene, CDR3 protein.

>TRBV29-1
SVDGDRSSSYEQY
>TRBV15
ATSNLADTQY
>TRBV5-1
ASSLWGLQTYEQY
>TRBV29-1
SVDTGSYEQY
>TRBV6-1
ASSEATTSGGNEQF
>TRBV12-3/TRBV12-4
ASTPSVDNYGYT
>TRBV4-1
ASSRQGQGIGELF
>TRBV5-1
ASSLAGPNTGELF
>TRBV28
ATRDRQETQY
>TRBV20-1
SARGRYTGELF
>TRBV12-3/TRBV12-4
ASSRTVTNEKLF
>TRBV9
ASSVGGLGVRETQY
>TRBV11-2
ASSLDRPPNSPLH
>TRBV7-9
ASSPPDSFEQY
>TRBV20-1
SARNTLTEQF
>TRBV2
ASSENWLARSSYEQY
>TRBV20-1
SARGNFNNEQF
>TRBV6-1
ASRTGTGGSNQPQH
>TRBV28
ASSREGPDTQY
>TRBV20-1
SARIGAVNQPQH
>TRBV6-5
ASSLRLAGGDWDNEQF